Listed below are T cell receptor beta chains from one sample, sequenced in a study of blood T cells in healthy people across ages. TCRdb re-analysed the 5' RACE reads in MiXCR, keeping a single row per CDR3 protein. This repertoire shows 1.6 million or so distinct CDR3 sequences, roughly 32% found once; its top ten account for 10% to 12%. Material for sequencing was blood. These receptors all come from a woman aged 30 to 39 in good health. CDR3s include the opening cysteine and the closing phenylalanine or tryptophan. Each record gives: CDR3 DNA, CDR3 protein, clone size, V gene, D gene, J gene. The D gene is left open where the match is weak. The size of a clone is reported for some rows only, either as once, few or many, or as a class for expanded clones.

cdr3_nt: TGCAGTGCTAGTTTTGGCGGGGGGGCGAAGACCCAGTTCTTC
cdr3_aa: CSASFGGGAKTQFF
clone_size: -
v_call: TRBV20-1
d_call: TRBD2
j_call: TRBJ2-1

cdr3_nt: TGCAGTGCCGGTGCTCAGGACAGGGCACACGAGCAGTACTTC
cdr3_aa: CSAGAQDRAHEQYF
clone_size: few
v_call: TRBV20-1
d_call: TRBD1
j_call: TRBJ2-7

cdr3_nt: TGTGCCAGCAGCGGGGGGAGCACCGGGGAGCGGTTTTTT
cdr3_aa: CASSGGSTGERFF
clone_size: -
v_call: TRBV9
d_call: -
j_call: TRBJ2-2

cdr3_nt: TGTGCCAGCAGTGAAGCCGGAGGCCGGTGGACCCCCTACGAGCAGTACTTC
cdr3_aa: CASSEAGGRWTPYEQYF
clone_size: -
v_call: TRBV6-1
d_call: -
j_call: TRBJ2-7

cdr3_nt: TGTGCCAGCCGCACCACCGGGGGTCCGCCATGGAATGAGCAGTTCTTC
cdr3_aa: CASRTTGGPPWNEQFF
clone_size: -
v_call: TRBV27
d_call: -
j_call: TRBJ2-1

cdr3_nt: TGTGCCAGCAGCTTAATGGAGACCCAGTACTTC
cdr3_aa: CASSLMETQYF
clone_size: many
v_call: TRBV7-2
d_call: -
j_call: TRBJ2-5

cdr3_nt: TGCAGCGTTGAAGATCCGTCCCGGGCCGGGGAGCTGTTTTTT
cdr3_aa: CSVEDPSRAGELFF
clone_size: -
v_call: TRBV29-1
d_call: -
j_call: TRBJ2-2

cdr3_nt: TGCAGTGCTAGCCTGGGACTAAATGCCTACAATGAGCAGTTCTTC
cdr3_aa: CSASLGLNAYNEQFF
clone_size: once
v_call: TRBV20-1
d_call: TRBD2
j_call: TRBJ2-1

cdr3_nt: TGTGCCACCAGCAGAGATCTGGGTCGCGGGAGGGCCTATTACGAGCAGTACTTC
cdr3_aa: CATSRDLGRGRAYYEQYF
clone_size: -
v_call: TRBV15
d_call: TRBD2
j_call: TRBJ2-7

cdr3_nt: TGTGCCAGCAGCCCCAACAGGGTCCCCGGGGAGCTGTTTTTT
cdr3_aa: CASSPNRVPGELFF
clone_size: once
v_call: TRBV7-2
d_call: -
j_call: TRBJ2-2

cdr3_nt: TGTGCCAGCAGCCAAGGGTCGGGCGGTAATGAAAAACTGTTTTTT
cdr3_aa: CASSQGSGGNEKLFF
clone_size: -
v_call: TRBV3-1
d_call: -
j_call: TRBJ1-4

cdr3_nt: TGTGCCAGCGCCCGGGACATAAAGAATTCACCCCTCCACTTT
cdr3_aa: CASARDIKNSPLHF
clone_size: once
v_call: TRBV6-5
d_call: -
j_call: TRBJ1-6

cdr3_nt: TGCAGTGGTAACTCCCCCAGCGGTTTGACCTACGAGCAGTACTTC
cdr3_aa: CSGNSPSGLTYEQYF
clone_size: -
v_call: TRBV20-1
d_call: -
j_call: TRBJ2-7

cdr3_nt: TGTGCCAGCAGCCATCTTGAGTGGCCCAACGAGCAGTACTTC
cdr3_aa: CASSHLEWPNEQYF
clone_size: few
v_call: TRBV12-3/TRBV12-4
d_call: -
j_call: TRBJ2-7

cdr3_nt: TGCGCCAGCAGTGAGTCGACTTGGTCCTACGAGCAGTACTTC
cdr3_aa: CASSESTWSYEQYF
clone_size: -
v_call: TRBV10-2
d_call: -
j_call: TRBJ2-7

cdr3_nt: TGCAGCGTCCAAAGGGGTTCGGACCTCACAGATACGCAGTATTTT
cdr3_aa: CSVQRGSDLTDTQYF
clone_size: -
v_call: TRBV29-1
d_call: -
j_call: TRBJ2-3

cdr3_nt: TGTGCCACCAGTGTTGGACTAGCCGGTGAAGAGACCCAGTACTTC
cdr3_aa: CATSVGLAGEETQYF
clone_size: -
v_call: TRBV24-1
d_call: TRBD2
j_call: TRBJ2-5

cdr3_nt: TGTGCCAGCAGCTTAGTGCCGCTAGACTTGTCTGGGACCCAGTACTTC
cdr3_aa: CASSLVPLDLSGTQYF
clone_size: many
v_call: TRBV7-8
d_call: -
j_call: TRBJ2-5

cdr3_nt: TGTGCCAGCAGTTTGGGCCTCCGACAGAAATATAGCAATCAGCCCCAGCATTTT
cdr3_aa: CASSLGLRQKYSNQPQHF
clone_size: once
v_call: TRBV28
d_call: -
j_call: TRBJ1-5

cdr3_nt: TGTGCCAGCAGCTTGGTTTTGGGCGGTGGCTACACCTTC
cdr3_aa: CASSLVLGGGYTF
clone_size: -
v_call: TRBV27
d_call: -
j_call: TRBJ1-2

cdr3_nt: TGTGCCAGCAGTTCCAAACCCTTCCCCCAGTACTTC
cdr3_aa: CASSSKPFPQYF
clone_size: -
v_call: TRBV7-8
d_call: -
j_call: TRBJ2-5

cdr3_nt: TGCAGTGCTAGAGATCCCCTAGCGGGAGGGAGGGAGACCCAGTACTTC
cdr3_aa: CSARDPLAGGRETQYF
clone_size: -
v_call: TRBV20-1
d_call: TRBD2
j_call: TRBJ2-5